The 4 T cell receptor beta chains in this list originate from one sample, sequenced in a study of CD8+ T cells in alopecia areata. Treatment of the sample: oral pan-JAK inhibitor, 5-10 mg twice daily. As the sequencing template, cDNA was produced by extracting RNA and reverse transcribing it. The table came from immunoSEQ multiplex PCR; TCRdb's copy has only in-frame clones and leaves some out. The sample shows 110,000 or so clones, around 54% of them seen only once. The specimen was CD4+ T cells sorted from blood, collected at week 24, from a patient treated with tofacitinib. Source of these receptors: a human donor with alopecia areata.

V is TRBV27 and J is TRBJ1-6, with a possible D match to TRBD1 (5 bases). Germline-derived CDR1 and CDR2 are MNHEY and SMNVEV (reference sequence). The CDR3 loop spans 16 amino acids. The germline V and J ends were trimmed by 6 bases and 8 bases, with 20 bases remaining between them. Here the CDR3 DNA reads TGTGCCAGCAGCCCCCGAGGGGCGATTGGGGATTCACCCCTCCACTTT. Amino acids: CASSPRGAIGDSPLHF.

The rearrangement links TRBV29-1 to TRBJ2-5, with TRBD2 as a possible D gene (7 bases). V lost 7 bases to trimming and J lost 0 bases, with 12 bases between them. This CDR3 contains 13 residues. Per the germline V gene, CDR1 is SQVTM and CDR2 is ANQGSEA. The chain's CDR3 is CSAGGLYQETQYF. CDR3 in DNA: TGCAGCGCCGGGGGGCTGTACCAAGAGACCCAGTACTTC.

This clone has only a few counts. At one end, the junction sequence differs from germline, possibly due to a read error. This chain joins TRBV7-7 and TRBJ2-5; 9 bases are shared with TRBD1. Germline V gene data show CDR1 as SSHAT and CDR2 as FNYEAQ (reference sequence). The CDR3 spans 14 residues. CDR3: CASSFTGGDETQYF. As DNA, the CDR3 is TGTGCTAGCAGCTTTACAGGGGGCGACGAGACCCAGTACTTC.

This clone was observed a few times. The chain has TRBV7-2 and TRBJ2-7; 9 positions match TRBD2. V trimming: 5 bases; J trimming: 3 bases; junction bases outside the gene matches: 8. The CDR3 consists of 15 residues. CDR1 is SGHTA, CDR2 FQGNSA, per germline. The CDR3 DNA is TGTGCCAGCAGCACCGGACTAGCGAGGGGCTACGAGCAGTACTTC. Protein product: CASSTGLARGYEQYF.